The 25 T cell receptor beta chains below all came from one sample that was sequenced in a study of blood T cells in healthy people across ages. Using a J-beta primer mix together with a sample-barcoded 5' primer, a second PCR was run for about 6 to 11 cycles. Each CDR3 protein is one row after TCRdb ran MiXCR on the 5' RACE reads. Of 540,000 or so distinct CDR3 sequences in the sample, about 25% were seen once. The sample was also reused in another study, on T cells of mothers and their children.

Sequenced input: blood. Receptors originate from a boy aged 5-17 years in good health.

The rearrangement uses TRBV12-3 or TRBV12-4 and TRBJ2-3; no reliable D call. The CDR3 totals 15 residues. V lost 3 bases, J lost 0 bases, and 10 bases lay in between. The CDR3 nucleotides are TGTGCCAGCAGTTTCGGCAGTGCTAGCACAGATACGCAGTATTTT. Amino acid sequence: CASSFGSASTDTQYF.

This clonotype was seen a few times. The gene calls are TRBV20-1 and TRBJ2-1; D may be TRBD1 or TRBD2 (5 bases each). V lost 7 bases and J 7 bases, leaving 14 bases between the germline ends. Germline values: CDR1 DFQATT, CDR2 SNEGSKA (reference sequence). The length of the CDR3 is 12 residues. Written as DNA, the CDR3 is TGCAGTGGGCTCCCGAGGGGTAATGAGCAGTTCTTC. Protein: CSGLPRGNEQFF.

In this sample, this clonotype turned up many times. V usage is TRBV6-4 and J usage is TRBJ2-1; 10 bases map to TRBD2. Unmatched junction bases numbered 5, after V lost 3 bases and J lost 6 bases. The CDR3 length is 15 residues. Germline V lookup: CDR1 MRHNA, CDR2 SNTAGT. CDR3 DNA sequence: TGTGCCAGCAGTGAGGCTAGCGGGGGTCCCAATGAGCAGTTCTTC. Translated, it gives CASSEASGGPNEQFF.

This CDR3 is CASSLVVGRTETQYF. DNA for the CDR3: TGCGCCAGCAGCTTGGTGGTCGGCCGTACAGAGACCCAGTACTTC. This chain connects TRBV5-1 to TRBJ2-5; the D is unclear. This CDR3 contains 15 residues. V was clipped by 0 bases and J by 4 bases, with 13 bases between them. Germline-derived CDR1 and CDR2 are SGHRS and YFSETQ.

There are many counts of this clonotype. This chain uses TRBV7-9 with TRBJ2-5, with D perhaps given as TRBD1 or TRBD2 (6 bases each). Trimming shortened V by 5 bases and J by 10 bases, and 20 bases separated the two germline ends. Looked up from germline, CDR1 is SEHNR and CDR2 is FQNEAQ (reference sequence). This CDR3 spans 14 amino acids. CDR3 amino acids: CASSGGQRGRDQYF. CDR3 coding DNA: TGTGCCAGCAGCGGAGGACAGCGCGGGCGGGACCAGTACTTC.

The chain joins TRBV20-1 to TRBJ2-7; 7 bases are shared with TRBD1. Germline V gene lookup returns CDR1 DFQATT and CDR2 SNEGSKA (reference sequence). After removal of 5 bases from V and 0 bases from J, the junction contained 7 bases not matched to a gene. This CDR3 comprises 14 residues. CDR3 region: CSALGTANSYEQYF. The CDR3 coding sequence is TGCAGTGCTCTCGGGACAGCTAACTCCTACGAGCAGTACTTC.

This clonotype was picked up a small number of times. As DNA, the CDR3 is TGCGCCAGCAGCCAAGAGCGGGACAGGCACTACGAGCAGTACTTC. As protein: CASSQERDRHYEQYF. This chain connects TRBV4-1 to TRBJ2-7; 8 bases match TRBD1. The junction had 4 bases not matched to a gene; V was cut back by 0 bases and J by 3 bases. The CDR3 has 15 amino acids. The germline V gene encodes CDR1 MGHRA and CDR2 YSYEKL.

The table lists this clonotype with a few counts. CDR3 nucleotide sequence: TGCAGTGCTAGAATAGCGGGGGGCTCCTACGAGCAGTACTTC. Translated, it gives CSARIAGGSYEQYF. The V gene is TRBV20-1, the J gene TRBJ2-1; 10 positions match TRBD2. The J call is uncertain, as TRBJ2-7 better fits the DNA end. This CDR3 is built from 14 residues. The germline gives CDR1 DFQATT, CDR2 SNEGSKA (reference sequence).

This sequence joins TRBV20-1 and TRBJ2-5; D remains ambiguous. The germline V and J ends were trimmed by 4 bases and 4 bases, with 16 bases remaining between them. The CDR3 is made up of 14 amino acids. Germline V CDR1 and CDR2: DFQATT, SNEGSKA (reference sequence). CDR3 coding DNA: TGCAGTGCTACACCCATCAGAAGCCCAGAGACCCAGTACTTC. This codes for CSATPIRSPETQYF.

The CDR3 bases are TGTGCCAGCAGTTACGCGGGCAGGGGGCATGAGTCCCAGTACTTC. Translation gives CASSYAGRGHESQYF. V and J are TRBV6-5 and TRBJ2-5, with 8 nucleotides matching TRBD1. This CDR3 contains 15 residues. Germline CDR1 MNHEY, CDR2 SVGAGI. V shed 2 bases and J 9 bases; nucleotides not matched to a gene: 11.

This clonotype was counted a few times. This sequence joins TRBV4-1 and TRBJ2-2; D is possibly TRBD1 (6 bases). The CDR3 length is 16 residues. Germline values: CDR1 MGHRA, CDR2 YSYEKL. V lost 3 bases to trimming and J lost 5 bases, with 16 bases between them. The CDR3 DNA reads as TGCGCCAGCAGCCAGCTCCCCAGGGGACGTACCGGGGAGCTGTTTTTT. Protein: CASSQLPRGRTGELFF.

The table lists this clonotype with a few counts. The chain joins TRBV4-3 to TRBJ2-7, with 8 bases fitting TRBD1. This CDR3 spans 16 amino acids. Germline lookup yields CDR1 LGHNA and CDR2 YSLEER. V was pared by 0 bases and J by 3 bases, with 7 bases of the junction left unmatched. The CDR3 here is CASSQDRTGRIYEQYF. Here the CDR3 DNA reads TGCGCCAGCAGCCAAGACCGGACAGGGAGAATCTACGAGCAGTACTTC.

The table lists this clonotype with a few counts. A much larger clone lies one base from this, so it may be a read error. The gene calls are TRBV7-2 and TRBJ2-5; no clear D. The DNA end is a closer match to TRBJ2-1, so the J assignment may be wrong. From germline, CDR1 is SGHTA and CDR2 FQGNSA. The CDR3 has 15 residues. In DNA, the CDR3 is TGTGCCGGCAGCGAATCGACCCGACCCTACAATGAGCAGTTCTTC. Encoded protein: CAGSESTRPYNEQFF.

This sequence joins TRBV20-1 and TRBJ1-1; possible D gene TRBD1, 5 bases. Germline assignment: CDR1 DFQATT and CDR2 SNEGSKA (reference sequence). The V end lost 6 bases, the J end lost 4 bases, and 15 bases lay between the germline ends. The CDR3 length is 13 residues. The CDR3 nucleotides read TGCAGTGCCTGGGGGGTAGTAGTCACTGAAGCTTTCTTT. Its translation is CSAWGVVVTEAFF.

The V call is TRBV6-2 or TRBV6-3, the J call TRBJ1-2; possibly TRBD1 for D (5 bases). Germline V lookup: CDR1 MNHEY, CDR2 SVGEGT. The CDR3 sequence is 13 residues long. V was shortened by 7 bases and J by 2 bases, with 11 bases between the two germline ends. CDR3 region: CASTKRQNYGYTF. The CDR3 nucleotides read TGTGCCAGCACCAAAAGACAGAACTATGGCTACACCTTC.

V and J are TRBV12-3 or TRBV12-4 and TRBJ2-4, with D possibly matching TRBD1 (6 bases). This CDR3 contains 14 residues. V lost 7 bases and J lost 0, with 10 bases in between. This CDR3 is CASTLQGAKNIQYF. The CDR3 DNA sequence: TGTGCCAGCACCCTACAGGGAGCCAAAAACATTCAGTACTTC.

This clonotype was recorded a few times. The chain carries TRBV29-1 and TRBJ2-5; D might be TRBD1 (6 bases). The last part of the DNA fits TRBJ2-7 better; the J call may be wrong. CDR1 and CDR2 (germline): SQVTM, ANQGSEA. The CDR3 covers 12 residues. The CDR3 nucleotides read TGCAGCGTAATACAGGGAACCTACGAGCAGTACTTC. Translation gives CSVIQGTYEQYF.

The chain employs TRBV10-3 and TRBJ2-5; the D is unclear. Per germline, CDR1 ENHRY and CDR2 SYGVKD. Trimming took off 3 bases at V and 1 base at J, with 12 bases between the two ends. The length of the CDR3 is 15 residues. The CDR3 DNA reads as TGTGCCATCAGTGAAGGGTCTTACCCCCAAGAGACCCAGTACTTC. Amino acid sequence: CAISEGSYPQETQYF.

The chain couples TRBV7-2 to TRBJ1-1; D call uncertain. V dropped 2 bases and J dropped 3 bases, with 13 bases sitting between them. Germline values: CDR1 SGHTA, CDR2 FQGNSA. There are 15 residues in the CDR3. This chain's CDR3 is CASSLRYLAHTEAFF. CDR3 DNA: TGTGCCAGCAGCTTACGGTATCTGGCGCACACTGAAGCTTTCTTT.

V is TRBV29-1 and J is TRBJ2-5; maybe TRBD1 (5 bases). This CDR3 region has 12 residues. V lost 4 bases and J lost 3, with 9 bases in between. Germline assignment: CDR1 SQVTM and CDR2 ANQGSEA. In DNA form, the CDR3 reads TGCAGCGTTGGGGGCGGAGAAGAGACCCAGTACTTC. Residues: CSVGGGEETQYF.

The chain has TRBV20-1 and TRBJ1-5; D is undetermined. The CDR3 runs to 14 residues. CDR1 DFQATT and CDR2 SNEGSKA come from the germline V gene (reference sequence). The ends were cut back, 1 base at V and 0 bases at J, with 7 bases in the middle. CDR3 amino acids: CSARGLNSNQPQHF. CDR3 bases: TGCAGTGCTAGAGGACTGAATAGCAATCAGCCCCAGCATTTT.

The V call is TRBV5-1, the J call TRBJ2-5; 10 positions match TRBD1. The J call may not be correct, given that the DNA end is closer to TRBJ2-7. This CDR3 spans 15 amino acids. The germline V gene encodes CDR1 SGHRS and CDR2 YFSETQ. CDR3 in DNA: TGCGCCAGCATCACTAAGGACAGGGGGTGGAACGAGCAGTACTTC. It encodes CASITKDRGWNEQYF.

This clonotype was observed a handful of times. V and J are TRBV7-9 and TRBJ2-1; D may be TRBD1 or TRBD2 (5 bases each). Trimming cost V 4 bases and J 10 bases, with 23 bases left between them. This CDR3 is 16 amino acids long. Germline values: CDR1 SEHNR, CDR2 FQNEAQ (reference sequence). The CDR3 here is CASSSSFQGVGYEQFF. CDR3 bases: TGTGCCAGCAGCTCCTCTTTTCAGGGAGTAGGTTACGAGCAGTTCTTC.

The gene calls are TRBV20-1 and TRBJ2-7; 11 positions agree with TRBD1. The V segment lost 3 bases and the J segment 3 bases; nucleotides outside the gene matches: 4. Germline V lookup: CDR1 DFQATT, CDR2 SNEGSKA (reference sequence). CDR3 size: 14 residues. CDR3 bases: TGCAGTGCTAGCCACGGGACAGGGGGCTACGAGCAGTACTTC. It translates to CSASHGTGGYEQYF.

This clonotype was observed a handful of times. The chain joins TRBV12-3 or TRBV12-4 to TRBJ1-1; 9 nucleotides line up with TRBD1. The trim removed 7 bases at V and 0 bases at J, leaving 9 bases unmatched. This CDR3 comprises 16 residues. CDR3 protein: CASTIGDRVMNTEAFF. The DNA of the CDR3 is TGTGCCAGCACCATTGGGGACAGGGTGATGAACACTGAAGCTTTCTTT.